These 30 T cell receptor beta chains share one sample of origin, sequenced in a study of cytomegalovirus exposure and HLA in healthy donors. Measured with immunoSEQ multiplex PCR; TCRdb has only the in-frame clones, and not every one. The data hold about 340,000 clones, with around 86% observed a single time. The sequenced material came from PBMCs. These receptors came from a woman between 18 and 29 years old in good health and CMV-seronegative.

This rearrangement joins TRBV2 to TRBJ1-2; 9 positions match TRBD1. The CDR3 runs to 14 residues. Germline CDR1 is SNHLY and CDR2 is FYNNEI. V dropped 6 bases and J dropped 3; count of bases not matched to a gene: 5. The CDR3 here is CASRAGQGDYGYTF. CDR3 sequence (DNA): TGTGCCAGCAGGGCGGGACAGGGCGACTATGGCTACACCTTC.

The V gene is TRBV20-1, the J gene TRBJ2-1; D call uncertain. The CDR3 contains 11 residues. Trimming left V 6 bases short and J 10 bases short, with 13 bases between. Per the germline V gene, CDR1 is DFQATT and CDR2 is SNEGSKA (reference sequence). The DNA of the CDR3 is TGCAGTGCCACGTCTGCTGCGGAGCAGTTCTTC. Protein: CSATSAAEQFF.

The chain carries TRBV5-6 and TRBJ1-5; maybe TRBD1 (5 bases). The germline V gene has CDR1 SGHDT and CDR2 YYEEEE. The CDR3 spans 13 residues. V was cut by 5 bases and J by 6 bases, with 12 bases left in between. The CDR3: CASSGGGGQPQHF. In DNA form, the CDR3 reads TGTGCCAGCAGTGGGGGGGGAGGTCAGCCCCAGCATTTT. The full variable domain, with the rest looked up from reference TRBV5-6 and TRBJ1-5, is DAGVTQSPTHLIKTRGQQVTLRCSPKSGHDTVSWYQQALGQGPQFIFQYYEEEERQRGNFPDRFSGHQFPNYSSELNVNALLLGDSALYLCASSGGGGQPQHFGDGTRLSIL.

The genes are TRBV6-7 and TRBJ2-3; D gene unclear. TRBV6-7 is an ORF; its function is uncertain. V gave up 9 bases and J gave up 0 bases, with 10 bases separating them. The CDR3 covers 13 residues. The CDR3, as DNA: TGTGCCAGGACTCCCGGGAGCACAGATACGCAGTATTTT. Translating gives CARTPGSTDTQYF.

The chain couples TRBV2 to TRBJ1-2, with 8 bases that match TRBD1. With V trimmed by 7 bases and J by 3 bases, 13 bases remained unmatched. The CDR3 spans 16 residues. CDR1 SNHLY and CDR2 FYNNEI come from the germline V gene. CDR3: CASTPPPQGDYYGYTF. The CDR3, as DNA: TGTGCCAGCACCCCACCGCCACAGGGGGATTACTATGGCTACACCTTC.

The chain carries TRBV5-1 and TRBJ2-7; D not certain. The V gene's germline CDR1 is SGHRS and CDR2 YFSETQ. Between the trimmed V and J ends, which lost 0 bases and 4 bases, there was a span of 11 bases. The CDR3 extends over 14 amino acids. CDR3 sequence reads: CASSLGATLYEQYF. DNA for the CDR3: TGCGCCAGCAGCTTGGGGGCCACGCTATACGAGCAGTACTTC. Filled out from reference TRBV5-1 and TRBJ2-7, the complete variable domain reads KAGVTQTPRYLIKTRGQQVTLSCSPISGHRSVSWYQQTPGQGLQFLFEYFSETQRNKGNFPGRFSGRQFSNSRSEMNVSTLELGDSALYLCASSLGATLYEQYFGPGTRLTVT.

The CDR3 DNA sequence: TGCGCCAGCAGCCAAGAAGACAGGAGCAATCAGCCCCAGCATTTT. Protein sequence: CASSQEDRSNQPQHF. V usage is TRBV4-1 and J usage is TRBJ1-5; tentative D call: TRBD1 (6 bases). From germline, CDR1 is MGHRA and CDR2 YSYEKL. Deletions cut 0 bases from V and 1 base from J, with 7 bases between. This CDR3 has 15 amino acids.

This clone was counted a few times. The CDR3 loop is CASSPREGGLTDTQYF. The CDR3 DNA sequence: TGTGCCAGCAGTCCGCGGGAGGGTGGGCTCACAGATACGCAGTATTTT. The chain combines TRBV7-8 with TRBJ2-3; 9 bases agree with TRBD2. The CDR3 spans 16 residues. Germline V gene lookup returns CDR1 SGHVS and CDR2 FQNEAQ. Trimming at V came to 6 bases and at J to 2 bases, leaving 9 bases not matched to a gene.

This chain links TRBV7-8 with TRBJ1-2; unclear D gene. V lost 4 bases, J lost 7 bases, and 10 bases lay in between. Germline V CDR1 and CDR2: SGHVS, FQNEAQ. The CDR3 loop spans 12 amino acids. CDR3 nucleotide sequence: TGTGCCAGCAGCTACCCTGCGGGTGGCTACACCTTC. Its protein is CASSYPAGGYTF.

The chain uses TRBV6-6 and TRBJ1-2; D possibly corresponds to TRBD1 (5 bases). CDR3 length: 15 amino acids. Germline assignment: CDR1 MNHNY and CDR2 SVGAGI (reference sequence). Trimming cost V 2 bases and J 4 bases, with 14 bases left between them. The CDR3 sequence is CASSYERFQGYGYTF. Here the CDR3 DNA reads TGTGCCAGCAGTTACGAGAGGTTTCAGGGCTATGGCTACACCTTC.

This chain uses TRBV5-1 with TRBJ2-7; 11 bases align to TRBD1. Trimming took 0 bases from V and 3 from J; bases not matched to a gene: 5. From germline, CDR1 is SGHRS and CDR2 YFSETQ. This CDR3 is 16 amino acids long. The CDR3 sequence is CASSLAGQGAVYEQYF. Written as DNA, the CDR3 is TGCGCCAGCAGCTTGGCTGGACAGGGGGCAGTCTACGAGCAGTACTTC.

This clone was picked up one time. The chain employs TRBV19 and TRBJ1-2, with a weak D call TRBD1 (6 bases). V gave up 5 bases and J gave up 6 bases, with 13 bases separating them. The CDR3 totals 13 residues. The V gene's germline CDR1 is LNHDA and CDR2 SQIVND (reference sequence). The CDR3 region is CASSSGGFDGYTF. In DNA, the CDR3 is TGTGCCAGTAGTTCTGGGGGCTTTGATGGCTACACCTTC.

The chain links TRBV4-2 to TRBJ2-7; TRBD2 agrees at 7 bases. This CDR3 has 17 residues. V shed 2 bases, J shed 3 bases, and the junction held 13 bases outside the gene matches. Per germline, CDR1 LGHNA and CDR2 YNFKEQ. The CDR3 DNA is TGTGCCAGCAGCCAACCTCCAAGCGGGAAAGGCGTCTACGAGCAGTACTTC. Its protein product is CASSQPPSGKGVYEQYF.

As for this clone: Other DNA sequences within the sample encode an identical CDR3. V usage is TRBV6-5 and J usage is TRBJ1-1; 7 bases are shared with TRBD1. Trimming cost V 6 bases and J 2 bases; bases outside gene matches: 3. CDR1 and CDR2 (germline): MNHEY, SVGAGI. The CDR3 has 13 residues. The CDR3 DNA reads TGTGCCAGCAGGCGACAGGGAAACACTGAAGCTTTCTTT. Amino acid sequence: CASRRQGNTEAFF.

This chain connects TRBV2 to TRBJ2-3; tentatively, D is TRBD2 (5 bases). The CDR3 totals 16 residues. Germline V gene sequence: CDR1 SNHLY, CDR2 FYNNEI. The V and J ends lost 4 bases and 2 bases respectively, with 16 bases between them. This chain's CDR3 is CASSVSAGLTTDTQYF. The CDR3 coding sequence is TGTGCCAGCAGTGTATCGGCGGGTCTAACCACAGATACGCAGTATTTT.

This chain uses TRBV7-9 with TRBJ2-1, with 9 bases identical to TRBD1. Germline-derived CDR1 and CDR2 are SEHNR and FQNEAQ (reference sequence). This CDR3 region has 15 residues. The junction had 6 bases not matched to a gene; V was cut back by 8 bases and J by 1 base. CDR3 in DNA: TGTGCCAGCCTAGCCGGGACAGGGTCCTACAATGAGCAGTTCTTC. As protein: CASLAGTGSYNEQFF.

The gene calls are TRBV4-1 and TRBJ1-3; D remains ambiguous. This CDR3 region has 15 residues. Germline V gene lookup returns CDR1 MGHRA and CDR2 YSYEKL. V shed 1 base and J shed 7 bases, with 14 bases lying between them. CDR3 nucleotides: TGCGCCAGCAGCCAAGGTCGGTCGGGAGGGAACACCATATATTTT. Translation: CASSQGRSGGNTIYF.

V is TRBV11-3 and J is TRBJ2-2; 8 bases are a match to TRBD1. This CDR3 is built from 16 residues. V lost 5 bases, J lost 4 bases, and 9 bases stayed unmatched. The germline CDR1 and CDR2 sequences are SGHNT and YENEEA. The CDR3 is CASSRIQGDVTGELFF. Written as DNA, the CDR3 is TGTGCCAGCAGCCGGATACAGGGGGACGTCACCGGGGAGCTGTTTTTT. Full variable domain (missing parts from reference TRBV11-3 and TRBJ2-2): EAGVVQSPRYKIIEKKQPVAFWCNPISGHNTLYWYLQNLGQGPELLIRYENEEAVDDSQLPKDRFSAERLKGVDSTLKIQPAELGDSAVYLCASSRIQGDVTGELFFGEGSRLTVL.

J is TRBJ2-7 and V is TRBV7-6; 10 bases fit TRBD2. This CDR3 has 16 amino acids. J was trimmed by 0 bases and V by 1 base; bases with no gene match: 3. Germline CDR1 is SGHVS and CDR2 is FNYEAQ. The CDR3, as DNA: TGTGCCAGCAGCTTAGGATCTAGCGGGGGCTCCTACGAGCAGTACTTC. Translating gives CASSLGSSGGSYEQYF.

In the case of this clone: A junction end diverges from the germline sequence, so it may reflect a read error. The gene calls are TRBV7-2 and TRBJ1-1, with 9 bases fitting TRBD1. The germline V gene encodes CDR1 SGHTA and CDR2 FQGNSA. The CDR3 covers 13 residues. CDR3 sequence reads: CASSLGQGSDAFF. CDR3 bases: TGTGCCAGCAGCTTGGGACAGGGATCTGACGCTTTCTTT.

This clone has only a few counts. The V and J genes are TRBV18 and TRBJ1-1; 7 bases match TRBD1. V trimming: 1 base; J trimming: 4 bases; junction bases outside the gene matches: 3. Germline V gives CDR1 KGHSH, CDR2 LQKENI. The CDR3 spans 14 residues. CDR3 DNA: TGTGCCAGCTCACCACGACAGGGCGTCACTGAAGCTTTCTTT. It is translated as CASSPRQGVTEAFF.

V and J are TRBV4-3 and TRBJ2-5; D unresolved. This CDR3 is built from 17 residues. V was cut by 0 bases and J by 0 bases, with 14 bases left in between. In germline, CDR1 is LGHNA, CDR2 YSLEER. The CDR3 coding sequence is TGCGCCAGCAGCCAAGATTACTATTTGCTGTACCAAGAGACCCAGTACTTC. Amino acids: CASSQDYYLLYQETQYF.

This clone has more than one count but fewer than ten. The rearrangement joins TRBV4-2 to TRBJ2-7, with 7 bases aligning to TRBD2. The CDR3 is 16 amino acids. Trimming cost V 0 bases and J 0 bases; bases outside gene matches: 5. Germline-derived CDR1 and CDR2 are LGHNA and YNFKEQ. The CDR3 bases are TGTGCCAGCAGCCAAGAGCCAGCGGGACCCTCCTACGAGCAGTACTTC. It encodes CASSQEPAGPSYEQYF.

The V call is TRBV7-9, the J call TRBJ2-4, with TRBD2 identical over 7 bases. The CDR3 runs 15 residues. Germline assignment: CDR1 SEHNR and CDR2 FQNEAQ (reference sequence). After removal of 6 bases from V and 6 bases from J, the junction contained 11 bases not matched to a gene. Here the CDR3 reads CASSLRRELGNIQYF. CDR3 DNA sequence: TGTGCCAGCAGTTTGAGGCGGGAGTTGGGAAACATTCAGTACTTC.

The chain couples TRBV7-2 to TRBJ2-2; D unresolved. The CDR3 sequence is 13 residues long. Germline V lookup: CDR1 SGHTA, CDR2 FQGNSA. Trimming removed 4 bases from V and 4 bases from J, with 7 bases in between. CDR3 in amino acids: CASSSPSTGELFF. DNA for the CDR3: TGTGCCAGCAGCTCCCCGAGCACCGGGGAGCTGTTTTTT.

Only one count was recorded for this clone. This chain joins TRBV11-1 and TRBJ1-1, with 8 bases matching TRBD1. Unmatched junction bases numbered 8, after V lost 5 bases and J lost 3 bases. CDR3 size: 15 residues. Germline loops: CDR1 SGHAT, CDR2 FQDESV (reference sequence). CDR3: CASSPRGRGDTEAFF. CDR3 sequence (DNA): TGTGCCAGCAGCCCCAGGGGGCGAGGGGACACTGAAGCTTTCTTT.

The chain recombines TRBV28 with TRBJ2-7; 10 bases match TRBD2. The CDR3 totals 16 residues. Trimming at V came to 8 bases and at J to 1 base, leaving 11 bases not matched to a gene. The V gene's germline CDR1 is MDHEN and CDR2 SYDVKM. The CDR3 DNA is TGTGCCAGCGGGGACGCTCTTAGCGGGGGGTCCTACGAGCAGTACTTC. Translation gives CASGDALSGGSYEQYF.

For the CDR3, the DNA is TGTGCCAGCTCACCACGAGGTCAGGGCTATGGCTACACCTTC. This translates into CASSPRGQGYGYTF. The gene calls are TRBV18 and TRBJ1-2, with a possible D match to TRBD1 (5 bases). The germline V gene encodes CDR1 KGHSH and CDR2 LQKENI. V lost 1 base to trimming and J lost 4 bases, with 10 bases between them. This CDR3 comprises 14 residues.

The V and J genes are TRBV7-2 and TRBJ1-1; the D gene is possibly TRBD1 (5 bases). Germline V gene lookup returns CDR1 SGHTA and CDR2 FQGNSA. This CDR3 is built from 14 residues. V was trimmed by 4 bases and J by 4 bases, leaving 13 bases between them. Here the CDR3 reads CASSSQGGGTEAFF. The CDR3, as DNA: TGTGCCAGCAGCTCTCAGGGCGGCGGCACTGAAGCTTTCTTT.

The J gene is TRBJ2-6, the V gene TRBV7-9; D remains ambiguous. This CDR3 region has 16 residues. With 4 bases removed from V and 1 base from J, the gap between germline ends came to 11 bases. Germline V CDR1 and CDR2: SEHNR, FQNEAQ (reference sequence). Written as DNA, the CDR3 is TGTGCCAGCAGCTCAGAGATCAGGTCTGGGGCCAACGTCCTGACTTTC. Translation: CASSSEIRSGANVLTF.